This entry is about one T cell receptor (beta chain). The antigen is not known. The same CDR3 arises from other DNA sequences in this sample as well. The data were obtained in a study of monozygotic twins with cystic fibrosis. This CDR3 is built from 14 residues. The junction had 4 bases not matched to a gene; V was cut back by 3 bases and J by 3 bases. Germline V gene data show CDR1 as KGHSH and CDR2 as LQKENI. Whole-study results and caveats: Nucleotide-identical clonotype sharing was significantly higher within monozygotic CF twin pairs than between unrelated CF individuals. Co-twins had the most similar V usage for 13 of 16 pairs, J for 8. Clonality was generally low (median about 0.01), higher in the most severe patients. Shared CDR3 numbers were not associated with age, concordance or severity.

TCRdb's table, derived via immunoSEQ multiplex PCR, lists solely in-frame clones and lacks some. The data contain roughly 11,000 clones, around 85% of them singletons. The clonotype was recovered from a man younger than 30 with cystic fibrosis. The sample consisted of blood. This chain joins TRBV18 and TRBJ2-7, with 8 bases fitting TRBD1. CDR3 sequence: CASSPRGQGYEQYF. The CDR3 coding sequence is TGTGCCAGCTCACCTCGCGGACAGGGCTACGAGCAGTACTTC.